These T cell receptor beta chains were read from a single sample in a study of CD8 T cells in ankylosing spondylitis. In TCRdb, the 5' RACE reads were re-called with MiXCR into one record per CDR3 protein. Of under 400,000 distinct CDR3 sequences in the sample, 9.5% to 13% are singletons; the top ten hold roughly 9.1%. Material: blood, either unsorted or a sorted T cell fraction (not recorded which). The receptors originated from a female donor with ankylosing spondylitis or in good health (not recorded which). Each CDR3 is given with its conserved first and last residue. A D gene is named only where the DNA matches it firmly. Expanded clones get a size class; other rows say once, few or many, or leave the size out.

clone_size: many
d_call: TRBD1
j_call: TRBJ1-4
v_call: TRBV5-1
cdr3_nt: TGCGCCAGCAGCCAGGGACAGAAAAATGAAAAACTGTTTTTT
cdr3_aa: CASSQGQKNEKLFF

clone_size: many
d_call: .
j_call: TRBJ1-1
v_call: TRBV12-3/TRBV12-4
cdr3_nt: TGTGCCAGCAGTTTAAACAGGGCTGAAGCTTTCTTT
cdr3_aa: CASSLNRAEAFF

clone_size: .
d_call: .
j_call: TRBJ1-1
v_call: TRBV5-1
cdr3_nt: TGCGCCAGCAGCTATGGGACGGGGAACACTGAAGCTTTCTTT
cdr3_aa: CASSYGTGNTEAFF

clone_size: many
d_call: TRBD1
j_call: TRBJ2-5
v_call: TRBV20-1
cdr3_nt: TGCAGTGCTCGAGACAGGGTAGAGACCCAGTACTTC
cdr3_aa: CSARDRVETQYF

clone_size: few
d_call: .
j_call: TRBJ2-7
v_call: TRBV7-9
cdr3_nt: TGTGCCAGCAGCCAGAACTTCGGGTACGAGCAGTACTTC
cdr3_aa: CASSQNFGYEQYF

clone_size: .
d_call: TRBD1
j_call: TRBJ1-4
v_call: TRBV19
cdr3_nt: TGTGCCAGTAGCCCGACAGGGAGAAATGAAAAACTGTTTTTT
cdr3_aa: CASSPTGRNEKLFF

clone_size: few
d_call: .
j_call: TRBJ1-4
v_call: TRBV7-9
cdr3_nt: TGTGCCAGCAGCGGGGATGAAAAACTGTTTTTT
cdr3_aa: CASSGDEKLFF

clone_size: few
d_call: .
j_call: TRBJ2-2
v_call: TRBV5-1
cdr3_nt: TGCGCCAGCAGCTTGGCCCCAGGGGCCAGCACCGGGGAGCTGTTTTTT
cdr3_aa: CASSLAPGASTGELFF

clone_size: many
d_call: .
j_call: TRBJ2-7
v_call: TRBV20-1
cdr3_nt: TGCAGTGCTAGACTGACAACGGTAAACTACGAGCAGTACTTC
cdr3_aa: CSARLTTVNYEQYF

clone_size: few
d_call: .
j_call: TRBJ1-2
v_call: TRBV4-2
cdr3_nt: TGTGCCAGCAGCCAAGATGGGACGGGATCAGGGGGCTACACCTTC
cdr3_aa: CASSQDGTGSGGYTF